Described below is a single T cell receptor beta chain sequence and its context. TCRdb fed the 5' RACE reads into MiXCR, producing one record per CDR3 protein. The table records approximately 150,000 distinct CDR3 sequences, around a tenth of them present only once. This sample was included in a study of CD8 T cells in ankylosing spondylitis. Germline V gene data show CDR1 as SGHVS and CDR2 as FQNEAQ. This CDR3 has 18 residues. The V and J ends lost 0 bases and 3 bases respectively, with 20 bases between them. The material sequenced was blood, either unsorted or a sorted T cell fraction (not recorded which). The receptor comes from a female donor with ankylosing spondylitis or in good health (not recorded which). The rearrangement uses TRBV7-8 and TRBJ1-1, with D perhaps matching TRBD1 (6 bases). Here the CDR3 DNA reads TGTGCCAGCAGCTTAGCGGGGGCTATGCAGGAATGGGACACTGAAGCTTTCTTT. Protein: CASSLAGAMQEWDTEAFF.